A selection of T cell receptor beta chains follows, all from one sample in a study of identical twins. TCRdb re-called the 5' RACE reads through MiXCR, storing one row per CDR3 protein. The table has around 690,000 distinct CDR3 sequences, 21% seen once. These data were also filed under a second study, of T cells expressing NK-cell markers.

Sequenced sample: PBMCs. The receptors stem from a young woman in good health. Each CDR3 is given without its conserved first and last residue. A clone size is listed for some rows: how often the clone was seen (once, few, many), or a class if it is expanded.

v_call: TRBV6-2/TRBV6-3
clone_size: few
j_call: TRBJ2-7
cdr3_aa: ASSPRRDRGY

v_call: TRBV12-3/TRBV12-4
clone_size: NA
j_call: TRBJ2-3
cdr3_aa: ASSLFWGDGTDTQY

v_call: TRBV27
clone_size: NA
j_call: TRBJ2-7
cdr3_aa: ASSLSTGGLEYEQY

v_call: TRBV4-2
clone_size: NA
j_call: TRBJ2-5
cdr3_aa: ASSPGWGETQY

v_call: TRBV20-1
clone_size: few
j_call: TRBJ2-3
cdr3_aa: SARGSAADTQY

v_call: TRBV7-9
clone_size: many
j_call: TRBJ2-7
cdr3_aa: ASSSTGGIYEQY

v_call: TRBV10-3
clone_size: many
j_call: TRBJ2-3
cdr3_aa: AISDRGSASTDTQY

v_call: TRBV2
clone_size: many
j_call: TRBJ1-1
cdr3_aa: ASPRIGAF

v_call: TRBV6-2/TRBV6-3
clone_size: NA
j_call: TRBJ2-3
cdr3_aa: ASSYSRDSQY

v_call: TRBV9
clone_size: many
j_call: TRBJ1-1
cdr3_aa: ASSDDGSPYTEAF

v_call: TRBV12-3/TRBV12-4
clone_size: few
j_call: TRBJ1-2
cdr3_aa: ASSLRQGANYGYT

v_call: TRBV6-5
clone_size: few
j_call: TRBJ2-1
cdr3_aa: ASTGNSHEQF

v_call: TRBV5-1
clone_size: NA
j_call: TRBJ2-5
cdr3_aa: ASSKGTSGGQETQY

v_call: TRBV3-1
clone_size: few
j_call: TRBJ1-2
cdr3_aa: ASRHTRTGGYT

v_call: TRBV27
clone_size: few
j_call: TRBJ2-7
cdr3_aa: ASSRDYTYEQY

v_call: TRBV7-6
clone_size: once
j_call: TRBJ2-7
cdr3_aa: ASSPLAALRRTYEQY

v_call: TRBV20-1
clone_size: few
j_call: TRBJ1-1
cdr3_aa: SATDRTEAF

v_call: TRBV27
clone_size: once
j_call: TRBJ2-3
cdr3_aa: ASCRDSSTDTQY

v_call: TRBV29-1
clone_size: NA
j_call: TRBJ2-5
cdr3_aa: SVETGRWETQY

v_call: TRBV20-1
clone_size: few
j_call: TRBJ2-5
cdr3_aa: SARASQSHQETQY

v_call: TRBV4-3
clone_size: NA
j_call: TRBJ2-7
cdr3_aa: ASSRDASGAYEQY

v_call: TRBV20-1
clone_size: NA
j_call: TRBJ2-1
cdr3_aa: SASQGGGPYNEQF

v_call: TRBV12-3/TRBV12-4
clone_size: few
j_call: TRBJ1-2
cdr3_aa: ASSITGGADYGYT

v_call: TRBV12-3/TRBV12-4
clone_size: many
j_call: TRBJ2-7
cdr3_aa: ASSLTPYEQY

v_call: TRBV6-1
clone_size: few
j_call: TRBJ2-1
cdr3_aa: ASRELQPYNEQF

v_call: TRBV20-1
clone_size: NA
j_call: TRBJ1-6
cdr3_aa: SARRGPDSPLH

v_call: TRBV27
clone_size: NA
j_call: TRBJ2-1
cdr3_aa: ASAQARGRRNEQF

v_call: TRBV20-1
clone_size: few
j_call: TRBJ2-5
cdr3_aa: SALLSGGPQAQY

v_call: TRBV29-1
clone_size: NA
j_call: TRBJ2-7
cdr3_aa: SVQSGGVEQY